The rows below give T cell receptor beta chains drawn from one sample of a study of T cell responses to AZD1222 COVID-19 vaccine. This table comes from immunoSEQ multiplex PCR, and its TCRdb copy is limited to in-frame clones, with some not included. The table has approximately 110,000 clones, around 88% seen once. The sample was peripheral blood, taken on day 0 of AZD1222 vaccination. The receptors stem from an adult in good health. Both conserved end residues are part of each CDR3. A D gene is named only where the DNA matches it firmly. Size tells how often a clone was seen (once, few, many) or the class of an expanded clone, and some rows leave it out.

V	D	J	size	DNA	CDR3
TRBV27	-	TRBJ1-1	once	TGTGCCAGCACCTCCGTCCTGAACACTGAAGCTTTCTTT	CASTSVLNTEAFF
TRBV5-8	-	TRBJ1-5	-	TGTGCCAGCAGCTTCGGGACAAATAGCAATCAGCCCCAGCATTTT	CASSFGTNSNQPQHF
TRBV5-1	-	TRBJ2-3	-	TGCGCCAGCAGCTTGGGTACAATCCCAGATACGCAGTATTTT	CASSLGTIPDTQYF
TRBV6-5	-	TRBJ1-5	-	TGTGCCAGCACCGACGGACAAATAAATCAGCCCCAGCATTTT	CASTDGQINQPQHF
TRBV15	-	TRBJ1-2	once	TGTGCCACCAGCAGACCCCAGGGGTATGGCTACACCTTC	CATSRPQGYGYTF
TRBV20-1	-	TRBJ1-1	once	TGCAGTGCTACCGGGAGCGCTGAAGCTTTCTTT	CSATGSAEAFF
TRBV5-1	-	TRBJ2-2	-	TGCGCCAGCAGCCCAAGGCCAGGGGATACCGGGGAGCTGTTTTTT	CASSPRPGDTGELFF
TRBV15	TRBD1	TRBJ2-3	-	TGTGCCACCAGCAGAGCCGGGACAGGGGGCGCGGATACGCAGTATTTT	CATSRAGTGGADTQYF
TRBV7-8	-	TRBJ1-2	-	TGTGCCAGCAGCTTAGGATCCCGTGGGATAACTAACTATGGCTACACCTTC	CASSLGSRGITNYGYTF
TRBV3-1/TRBV3-2	-	TRBJ1-6	few	TGTGCCAGCAGCCAAGTCGACAGGATGAATTCACCCCTCCACTTT	CASSQVDRMNSPLHF
TRBV3-1/TRBV3-2	-	TRBJ1-5	-	TGTGCCAGCAGCGAAGGGGGCAATCAGCCCCAGCATTTT	CASSEGGNQPQHF
TRBV28	TRBD2	TRBJ2-2	-	TGTGCCAGCCTAGCGGGGAACACCGGGGAGCTGTTTTTT	CASLAGNTGELFF
TRBV6-5	-	TRBJ2-3	-	TGTGCCAGCACCATGGACTTTACTAGCACAGATACGCAGTATTTT	CASTMDFTSTDTQYF
TRBV2	-	TRBJ2-7	-	TGTGCCAGCAGTGAGGACGGAGGGCGGAAGCAGTACTTC	CASSEDGGRKQYF
TRBV7-9	TRBD1	TRBJ1-3	-	TGTGCCAGCAGCTCCAGGGGGCGCGGAAACACCATATATTTT	CASSSRGRGNTIYF
TRBV4-1	TRBD1	TRBJ1-2	few	TGCGCCAGCAGCCTCACTCCGGGACAGGGGGAACTTTTTGGCTACACCTTC	CASSLTPGQGELFGYTF
TRBV2	TRBD1	TRBJ1-5	few	TGTGCCAGCAGCGGGACAGGGGCTAATCAGCCCCAGCATTTT	CASSGTGANQPQHF
TRBV4-3	-	TRBJ1-2	-	TGCGCCAGCAGCCAGGAGGCAGGGGATATCTATGGCTACACCTTC	CASSQEAGDIYGYTF
TRBV2	-	TRBJ1-2	-	TGTGCCAGCAGTGAATCAAGTACACTGGGGGGCTACACCTTC	CASSESSTLGGYTF
TRBV2	-	TRBJ2-6	-	TGTGCCAGCAGTGGCCCGGGCTCTGGGGCCAACGTCCTGACTTTC	CASSGPGSGANVLTF
TRBV5-5	-	TRBJ1-3	-	TGTGCCAGCAGCTTCGGGGGGCTCTCTGGAAACACCATATATTTT	CASSFGGLSGNTIYF
TRBV4-2	TRBD1	TRBJ2-5	once	TGTGCCAGCAGCCAATCGGGACAGGGAGGAGAGACCCAGTACTTC	CASSQSGQGGETQYF
TRBV18	TRBD1	TRBJ2-3	-	TGTGCCAGCTCACCAGCGGGACAGGGTACTAGCACAGATACGCAGTATTTT	CASSPAGQGTSTDTQYF
TRBV14	-	TRBJ2-2	-	TGTGCCAGCAGCCAAGATCAGTCTCTAGCCGGGGAGCTGTTTTTT	CASSQDQSLAGELFF
TRBV10-3	-	TRBJ1-1	-	TGTGCCATCAGGCGGGTCGCCCAAGGGGACACTGAAGCTTTCTTT	CAIRRVAQGDTEAFF
TRBV20-1	-	TRBJ2-7	-	TGCAGTGCTAGTTCGTGGGGCTCCTACGAGCAGTACTTC	CSASSWGSYEQYF
TRBV27	-	TRBJ1-4	-	TGTGCCAGCAGTTTAAAGGGTAATTCGGTAGGAGAAAAACTGTTTTTT	CASSLKGNSVGEKLFF
TRBV19	-	TRBJ1-4	-	TGTGCCAGTAGTAAAGTTAAAACTAATGAAAAACTGTTTTTT	CASSKVKTNEKLFF
TRBV5-1	-	TRBJ2-2	-	TGCGCCAGCAGCTTGTTTGTCTCCGGGGAGCTGTTTTTT	CASSLFVSGELFF
TRBV4-3	-	TRBJ1-1	-	TGCGCCAGCAGCCAAGAGGGGCTGGGGGGCTATAGAGCTTTCTTT	CASSQEGLGGYRAFF
TRBV7-9	-	TRBJ2-1	-	TGTGCCAGCACCCCCCCCAGGTCGCTCAATGAGCAGTTCTTC	CASTPPRSLNEQFF
TRBV4-3	-	TRBJ1-2	few	TGCGCCAGCAGCCAAGAACTAGGCTATGGCTACACCTTC	CASSQELGYGYTF
TRBV10-3	-	TRBJ2-5	-	TGTGCCACCAGCCCGAAGGGTCCAGAGACCCAGTACTTC	CATSPKGPETQYF
TRBV10-3	-	TRBJ2-1	-	TGTGCCATCAGTGAGTCCCCAAGCTCCTACAATGAGCAGTTCTTC	CAISESPSSYNEQFF
TRBV24-1	TRBD1	TRBJ1-5	-	TGTGCCACCAGTGAACAGGGGAGCAATCAGCCCCAGCATTTT	CATSEQGSNQPQHF
TRBV28	-	TRBJ2-7	-	TGTGCCAGCAGTTCGTACGAAGGGGGGATGACCTACGAGCAGTACTTC	CASSSYEGGMTYEQYF